A single sample is the source of the 23 T cell receptor beta chains below, sequenced in a study of shared clonotypes between healthy human individuals. Sequenced by immunoSEQ multiplex PCR; TCRdb stores in-frame clones only, minus some. The table shows more than 400,000 clones, with more than 65% occurring only once. Material for sequencing was PBMCs. The receptor set was obtained from a middle-aged woman in good health. Some clones in this sample may be carry-over from other donors' samples.

Written as DNA, the CDR3 is TGTGCCAGCAGTTGGACTGGTGGGGAGACCCAGTACTTC. Translation: CASSWTGGETQYF. The chain combines TRBV28 with TRBJ2-5; D perhaps matches TRBD2 (5 bases). The length of the CDR3 is 13 residues. Germline CDR1 and CDR2: MDHEN and SYDVKM. V lost 4 bases and J lost 5, with 11 bases in between.

This chain joins TRBV5-1 and TRBJ1-2, with 7 bases that match TRBD1. Germline V gene lookup returns CDR1 SGHRS and CDR2 YFSETQ. The CDR3 consists of 14 residues. V was clipped by 4 bases and J by 7 bases; unmatched bases: 10. This CDR3 is CASSVEGTALGYTF. The CDR3 nucleotides read TGCGCCAGCAGCGTGGAGGGGACAGCACTTGGCTACACCTTC.

The chain joins TRBV5-1 to TRBJ2-7, with 11 bases matching TRBD2. Germline V gene lookup returns CDR1 SGHRS and CDR2 YFSETQ. V lost 6 bases and J lost 7; bases outside the gene matches: 9. The CDR3 extends over 14 amino acids. The CDR3 protein is CASNTLAGVGEQYF. The CDR3 bases are TGCGCCAGCAACACACTAGCGGGAGTGGGTGAGCAGTACTTC.

This clone appeared once. V usage is TRBV14 and J usage is TRBJ1-2, with a tentative D call TRBD1 (5 bases). The germline V and J ends were trimmed by 2 bases and 4 bases, with 8 bases remaining between them. The CDR3 runs 13 residues. CDR1 is SGHDN and CDR2 is FVKESK in the germline V gene. The DNA of the CDR3 is TGTGCCAGCAGCCAAATAAGGGGCTATGGCTACACCTTC. This translates into CASSQIRGYGYTF.

The chain links TRBV4-1 to TRBJ2-1; D might be TRBD1 or TRBD2, each matching 6 bases. CDR1 MGHRA and CDR2 YSYEKL come from the germline V gene. The CDR3 has 17 amino acids. V was cut by 0 bases and J by 4 bases, with 16 bases left in between. The CDR3 coding sequence is TGCGCCAGCAGCCAAGAGGCGGGACACCGTATTTACAATGAGCAGTTCTTC. Protein product: CASSQEAGHRIYNEQFF.

This chain uses TRBV28 with TRBJ1-2; D possibly corresponds to TRBD1 (6 bases). The CDR3 contains 13 residues. V was pared by 6 bases and J by 8 bases, with 16 bases between. Germline V lookup: CDR1 MDHEN, CDR2 SYDVKM. This CDR3 reads CASSLGDRLGYTF. CDR3 in DNA: TGTGCCAGCAGCCTGGGTGACAGGTTAGGCTACACCTTC.

This chain connects TRBV6-5 to TRBJ1-5, with no clear D. V was trimmed by 8 bases and J by 3 bases, leaving 11 bases between them. Germline V gene data show CDR1 as MNHEY and CDR2 as SVGAGI. The CDR3 runs 13 residues. The CDR3 nucleotides are TGTGCCAGCTCGAGGCAGGTCAATCAGCCCCAGCATTTT. Its protein product is CASSRQVNQPQHF.

The CDR3 is CASTPINPRETQYF. For the CDR3, the DNA is TGCGCCAGCACCCCAATTAACCCGAGGGAGACCCAGTACTTC. The V call is TRBV5-1, the J call TRBJ2-5; D not certain. CDR1 is SGHRS, CDR2 YFSETQ, per germline. The CDR3 has 14 residues. V lost 6 bases and J 5 bases, leaving 17 bases between the germline ends.

Comments on this clone: It differs at one base from a far larger clone, so likely a read error. The chain uses TRBV5-1 and TRBJ1-2; 7 bases fit TRBD1. Germline CDR1 reads SGHRS; CDR2 reads YFSETQ. The ends lost 5 bases at V and 4 bases at J; junction bases unmatched: 11. The CDR3 is 15 residues long. CDR3 residues: CASSPTGDMAYGYTF. CDR3 sequence (DNA): TGCGCCAGCAGTCCCACAGGGGACATGGCCTATGGCTACACCTTC.

The rearrangement joins TRBV18 to TRBJ2-2, with D uncertain. V lost 1 base and J 6 bases, leaving 6 bases between the germline ends. Per the germline V gene, CDR1 is KGHSH and CDR2 is LQKENI. The CDR3 runs 13 residues. CDR3 coding DNA: TGTGCCAGCTCACCACAGAAATCCGGGGAGCTGTTTTTT. It encodes CASSPQKSGELFF. Complete variable domain (other parts from reference TRBV18 and TRBJ2-2): NAGVMQNPRHLVRRRGQEARLRCSPMKGHSHVYWYRQLPEEGLKFMVYLQKENIIDESGMPKERFSAEFPKEGPSILRIQQVVRGDSAAYFCASSPQKSGELFFGEGSRLTVL.

The rearrangement links TRBV29-1 to TRBJ2-7, with D perhaps TRBD1 (6 bases). V lost 1 base and J 6 bases, leaving 13 bases between the germline ends. The CDR3 length is 13 residues. The germline V gene has CDR1 SQVTM and CDR2 ANQGSEA. The CDR3 spells CSVEGLGQSEQYF. In DNA form, the CDR3 reads TGCAGCGTTGAAGGCCTAGGACAGTCCGAGCAGTACTTC.

This chain uses TRBV2 with TRBJ2-2, with D possibly TRBD2 on 5 matching bases. V was clipped by 3 bases and J by 3 bases, with 8 bases between them. CDR3 length: 14 amino acids. CDR1 and CDR2 (germline): SNHLY, FYNNEI. CDR3 sequence: CASSDGLDTGELFF. The CDR3 nucleotides read TGTGCCAGCAGTGATGGACTGGACACCGGGGAGCTGTTTTTT.

This chain links TRBV11-2 with TRBJ2-7; 8 nucleotides agree with TRBD2. J gave up 3 bases and V 5 bases, and 9 bases lay outside the gene matches. CDR1 is SGHAT and CDR2 is FQNNGV in the germline V gene. The CDR3 extends over 15 amino acids. The CDR3 nucleotides read TGTGCCAGCAGCATCGCTCCGGGACTAGGCTACGAGCAGTACTTC. Translated: CASSIAPGLGYEQYF.

The chain links TRBV29-1 to TRBJ1-1, with a tentative D call TRBD1 (6 bases). V gave up 8 bases and J gave up 5 bases, with 12 bases separating them. CDR3 length: 11 amino acids. Germline V CDR1 and CDR2: SQVTM, ANQGSEA. Written as DNA, the CDR3 is TGCAGCACAGGGTCGGGTACTGAAGCTTTCTTT. Its translation is CSTGSGTEAFF.

The chain has TRBV30 and TRBJ2-7; D remains unclear. Trimming removed 2 bases from V and 6 bases from J, with 8 bases in between. Germline V lookup: CDR1 GTSNPN, CDR2 SVGIG (reference sequence). The CDR3 is 11 residues long. CDR3 sequence reads: CAWSKGGEQYF. DNA of the CDR3: TGTGCCTGGAGTAAGGGTGGCGAGCAGTACTTC. Full variable domain (missing parts from reference TRBV30 and TRBJ2-7): SQTIHQWPATLVQPVGSPLSLECTVEGTSNPNLYWYRQAAGRGLQLLFYSVGIGQISSEVPQNLSASRPQDRQFILSSKKLLLSDSGFYLCAWSKGGEQYFGPGTRLTVT.

This chain links TRBV4-2 with TRBJ2-1; a weak D match, TRBD2 (6 bases). The CDR3 extends over 15 amino acids. Germline lookup yields CDR1 LGHNA and CDR2 YNFKEQ. Trimming shortened V by 0 bases and J by 12 bases, and 18 bases separated the two germline ends. CDR3 region: CASSQDLGRNFPQFF. The DNA for the CDR3 is TGTGCCAGCAGCCAAGATCTGGGGAGGAATTTCCCGCAGTTCTTC.

The CDR3 sequence is CASSGLDSNQPQHF. The CDR3 region has the DNA TGTGCCAGCAGTGGGCTTGATAGCAATCAGCCCCAGCATTTT. The chain is built from TRBV27 and TRBJ1-5; D not certain. Trimming left V 5 bases short and J 0 bases short, with 8 bases between. Germline CDR1 and CDR2: MNHEY and SMNVEV (reference sequence). There are 14 residues in the CDR3.

This sequence joins TRBV7-8 and TRBJ1-2; D is unresolved. Germline loops: CDR1 SGHVS, CDR2 FQNEAQ. The CDR3 is 15 residues long. The germline V and J ends were trimmed by 3 bases and 7 bases, with 18 bases remaining between them. The CDR3, as DNA: TGTGCCAGCAGCTTGAGTAGTGGTGTAGGGCTTGGCTACACCTTC. Translating gives CASSLSSGVGLGYTF.

This clone was detected once. The rearrangement links TRBV7-2 to TRBJ2-3; D is perhaps TRBD1 (6 bases). This CDR3 contains 15 residues. Germline V gene lookup returns CDR1 SGHTA and CDR2 FQGNSA. Trimming shortened V by 5 bases and J by 2 bases, and 14 bases separated the two germline ends. CDR3 in DNA: TGTGCCAGCAGCCCCCGCCGGGACACCACAGATACGCAGTATTTT. This sequence encodes CASSPRRDTTDTQYF. Full variable domain (rest looked up from reference TRBV7-2 and TRBJ2-3): GAGVSQSPSNKVTEKGKDVELRCDPISGHTALYWYRQSLGQGLEFLIYFQGNSAPDKSGLPSDRFSAERTGGSVSTLTIQRTQQEDSAVYLCASSPRRDTTDTQYFGPGTRLTVL.

This chain joins TRBV29-1 and TRBJ2-5, with TRBD1 matching 9 bases. Germline CDR1 is SQVTM and CDR2 is ANQGSEA. CDR3 length: 16 amino acids. The V segment lost 7 bases and the J segment 4 bases; nucleotides outside the gene matches: 16. The CDR3 DNA sequence: TGCAGCGCCGACCGTTCCGGGACAGGGATCGGAGAGACCCAGTACTTC. This sequence encodes CSADRSGTGIGETQYF.

The gene calls are TRBV21-1 and TRBJ2-3; the tabulated D call, TRBD2, remains unverified against the DNA. TRBV21-1 represents a pseudogene. This CDR3 spans 19 amino acids. CDR3 sequence (DNA): TGTGCCAGCAGCAAAAACGATAGCGGGAGGCGGCGTCGCACAGATACGCAGTATTTT. Translation: CASSKNDSGRRRRTDTQYF.

The chain employs TRBV5-6 and TRBJ1-1; the D is unclear. The V gene's germline CDR1 is SGHDT and CDR2 YYEEEE. V lost 1 base to trimming and J lost 0 bases, with 4 bases between them. The CDR3 consists of 13 residues. CDR3 region: CASSLRVNTEAFF. The CDR3 DNA is TGTGCCAGCAGCTTGAGAGTGAACACTGAAGCTTTCTTT.

For this clone: It differs at one base from a far larger clone, so likely a read error. The V and J genes are TRBV28 and TRBJ1-2; tentatively, D is TRBD1 (6 bases). The length of the CDR3 is 14 residues. Per the germline V gene, CDR1 is MDHEN and CDR2 is SYDVKM. CDR3 protein: CSSSRQGFNYGYTF. The CDR3 DNA reads TGTTCCAGCAGTCGGCAGGGGTTTAACTATGGCTACACCTTC.